What follows are 18 T cell receptor beta chains derived from one specimen sequenced in a study of blood T cell repertoires in COVID-19. Measured with immunoSEQ multiplex PCR; TCRdb has only the in-frame clones, and not every one. The table has roughly 60,000 clones, approximately 86% seen once. The specimen sequenced was peripheral blood. These receptors all come from a man aged 50-60 years with active COVID-19.

The chain is built from TRBV5-1 and TRBJ2-1, with 8 bases that match TRBD1. Per germline, CDR1 SGHRS and CDR2 YFSETQ. V trimming: 4 bases; J trimming: 3 bases; junction bases outside the gene matches: 3. The length of the CDR3 is 14 residues. CDR3: CASSGGQGYNEQFF. CDR3 nucleotides: TGCGCCAGCAGCGGCGGACAGGGCTACAATGAGCAGTTCTTC.

The chain employs TRBV2 and TRBJ1-3, with D perhaps TRBD1 (5 bases). This CDR3 spans 14 amino acids. The germline V gene encodes CDR1 SNHLY and CDR2 FYNNEI. V lost 7 bases and J lost 2, with 12 bases in between. CDR3 DNA sequence: TGTGCCAGCAAGTTGACAGTAACTGGAAACACCATATATTTT. It yields the protein CASKLTVTGNTIYF.

The chain uses TRBV11-3 and TRBJ2-3; D gene ambiguous. This CDR3 is built from 14 residues. The germline V gene encodes CDR1 SGHNT and CDR2 YENEEA. Trimming left V 2 bases short and J 1 base short, with 7 bases between. The DNA for the CDR3 is TGTGCCAGCAGCTTAACCGGAGGCACAGATACGCAGTATTTT. Its translation is CASSLTGGTDTQYF.

This chain uses TRBV10-3 with TRBJ1-2; 7 bases fit TRBD1. Germline loops: CDR1 ENHRY, CDR2 SYGVKD. V lost 6 bases to trimming and J lost 6 bases; unmatched junction nucleotides: 4. The CDR3 covers 12 residues. The CDR3 region has the DNA TGTGCCATCAGAACAGGGGCTGATGGCTACACCTTC. This gives the protein CAIRTGADGYTF.

V gene TRBV6-6 combines with J gene TRBJ1-1, with no clear D. CDR3 length equals 15 residues. V lost 6 bases, J lost 0 bases, and 14 bases lay in between. The germline V gene encodes CDR1 MNHNY and CDR2 SVGAGI (reference sequence). The CDR3 region is CASRDRGRLNTEAFF. CDR3 nucleotide sequence: TGTGCCAGCAGGGACCGGGGAAGATTGAACACTGAAGCTTTCTTT.

The chain is built from TRBV13 and TRBJ1-2, with D perhaps TRBD1 (6 bases). The V and J ends lost 4 bases and 3 bases respectively, with 12 bases between them. The CDR3 runs 14 residues. Per germline, CDR1 PRHDT and CDR2 FYEKMQ (reference sequence). The CDR3 sequence is CASSSPDSYYGYTF. The DNA of the CDR3 is TGTGCCAGCAGCTCCCCGGACAGCTACTATGGCTACACCTTC.

This clone showed up just once. This chain uses TRBV3-1 (or the pseudogene TRBV3-2) with TRBJ2-3; 10 bases align to TRBD2. Per germline, CDR1 LGHDT and CDR2 YNNKEL (reference sequence). The CDR3 has 16 residues. Germline trimming cut 4 bases from V and 4 bases from J; bases unmatched to any gene: 8. The CDR3: CASSRLAAGGSDTQYF. The CDR3, as DNA: TGTGCCAGCAGCCGACTAGCAGCGGGGGGGTCAGATACGCAGTATTTT.

This chain links TRBV28 with TRBJ1-4, with TRBD1 identical over 8 bases. From germline, CDR1 is MDHEN and CDR2 SYDVKM. J lost 8 bases, V lost 4 bases, and 12 bases had no gene match. The CDR3 is 16 residues long. The CDR3 loop reads CASSSPQQGVDEKLFF. For the CDR3, the DNA is TGTGCCAGCAGTTCTCCACAACAGGGGGTAGACGAAAAACTGTTTTTT.

The chain uses TRBV4-1 and TRBJ1-1; 11 bases map to TRBD1. The CDR3 totals 15 residues. The junction had 3 bases not matched to a gene; V was cut back by 3 bases and J by 3 bases. Per germline, CDR1 MGHRA and CDR2 YSYEKL. CDR3 sequence reads: CASSHSGQGDTEAFF. Here the CDR3 DNA reads TGCGCCAGCAGCCACTCGGGACAGGGGGACACTGAAGCTTTCTTT.

The chain carries TRBV11-2 and TRBJ2-7; D possibly corresponds to TRBD1 (6 bases). The CDR3 is made up of 14 amino acids. V was shortened by 5 bases and J by 5 bases, with 16 bases between the two germline ends. Germline lookup yields CDR1 SGHAT and CDR2 FQNNGV. The CDR3, as DNA: TGTGCCAGCAGCCCACAGGGAACTAAGGACGAGCAGTACTTC. Translation: CASSPQGTKDEQYF.

The rearrangement links TRBV24-1 to TRBJ2-2; D gene unclear. The CDR3 extends over 13 amino acids. The germline V gene has CDR1 KGHDR and CDR2 SFDVKD. Trimming shortened V by 9 bases and J by 4 bases, and 11 bases separated the two germline ends. The CDR3 region has the DNA TGTGCCACCCCGGTTGGGCTCACCGGGGAGCTGTTTTTT. As protein: CATPVGLTGELFF.

This chain links TRBV7-8 with TRBJ1-2; 7 bases line up with TRBD1. Germline V CDR1 and CDR2: SGHVS, FQNEAQ. The CDR3 is made up of 15 amino acids. J lost 3 bases, V lost 5 bases, and 9 bases had no gene match. The CDR3 reads CASSAQGPLDYGYTF. CDR3 coding DNA: TGTGCCAGCAGCGCACAGGGGCCGTTGGACTATGGCTACACCTTC.

J is TRBJ1-4 and V is TRBV5-5, with no clear D. The CDR3 has 14 residues. Trimming cost V 4 bases and J 5 bases, with 12 bases left between them. From germline, CDR1 is SGHKS and CDR2 YYEKEE (reference sequence). This CDR3 is CASSPWGVNEKLFF. The CDR3 coding sequence is TGTGCCAGCAGCCCTTGGGGAGTCAATGAAAAACTGTTTTTT.

The chain combines TRBV5-6 with TRBJ2-7; TRBD1 is a possible D gene (5 bases). CDR3 length: 13 amino acids. The V gene's germline CDR1 is SGHDT and CDR2 YYEEEE. Trimming took off 1 base at V and 5 bases at J, with 10 bases between the two ends. The CDR3 loop reads CASSLKGSHEQYF. CDR3 coding DNA: TGTGCCAGCAGCTTGAAGGGGTCCCACGAGCAGTACTTC.

The chain couples TRBV3-1 (or the pseudogene TRBV3-2) to TRBJ2-1; a possible D gene is TRBD1 (6 bases). CDR3 length: 17 amino acids. Per the germline V gene, CDR1 is LGHDT and CDR2 is YNNKEL (reference sequence). The ends were cut back, 0 bases at V and 8 bases at J, with 20 bases in the middle. CDR3 sequence reads: CASSQDRGDYRDDEQFF. CDR3 sequence (DNA): TGTGCCAGCAGCCAAGATCGCGGAGACTACAGGGACGATGAGCAGTTCTTC.

The chain recombines TRBV5-5 with TRBJ1-6, with 10 bases lining up with TRBD1. Germline V gene lookup returns CDR1 SGHKS and CDR2 YYEKEE (reference sequence). The V segment lost 4 bases and the J segment 10 bases; nucleotides outside the gene matches: 11. The CDR3 is made up of 16 amino acids. The CDR3 DNA is TGTGCCAGCAGCCCCGAGTCGGACAGGGGGAAATCACCCCTCCACTTT. Its protein is CASSPESDRGKSPLHF.

The chain couples TRBV6-1 to TRBJ1-2; D possibly corresponds to TRBD1 (6 bases). Trimming removed 2 bases from V and 7 bases from J, with 14 bases in between. The CDR3 is 14 residues long. Germline CDR1 and CDR2: MNHNS and SASEGT. CDR3: CASSERGGAFGYTF. The CDR3 DNA reads TGTGCCAGCAGTGAACGGGGGGGCGCTTTTGGCTACACCTTC.

The chain combines TRBV2 with TRBJ2-1, with TRBD2 matching 8 bases. CDR3 size: 20 residues. J lost 3 bases, V lost 3 bases, and 19 bases had no gene match. The germline V gene encodes CDR1 SNHLY and CDR2 FYNNEI. CDR3 residues: CASSEIEAGAANLIYNEQFF. CDR3 nucleotides: TGTGCCAGCAGTGAGATTGAAGCGGGGGCCGCAAACTTAATCTACAATGAGCAGTTCTTC.